A selection of T cell receptor beta chains follows, all from one sample in a study of identical twins. TCRdb redid the calling of the 5' RACE reads with MiXCR, one entry per CDR3 protein. The sample records under 900,000 distinct CDR3 sequences, about 12% being singletons. The same sample was also studied in work on yellow fever vaccine responses in identical twins.

The sample comprised PBMCs. The receptors here all came from a woman between 18 and 30 years old in good health. Both conserved end residues are part of each CDR3. A clone size is listed for some rows: how often the clone was seen (once, few, many), or a class if it is expanded.

size: few; V: TRBV2; J: TRBJ2-3; CDR3: CASLSGRSLDTQYF
size: NA; V: TRBV5-1; J: TRBJ2-5; CDR3: CASRLTGSQETQYF
size: many; V: TRBV12-3/TRBV12-4; J: TRBJ1-1; CDR3: CASSFGGGNTEAFF
size: few; V: TRBV11-2; J: TRBJ2-5; CDR3: CASSPSGRGPQETQYF
size: NA; V: TRBV5-1; J: TRBJ2-3; CDR3: CASSWGLAGAGSIDTQYF
size: few; V: TRBV24-1; J: TRBJ2-5; CDR3: CATSDHRTGETQYF
size: NA; V: TRBV20-1; J: TRBJ2-5; CDR3: CSARRQGKETQYF
size: few; V: TRBV5-1; J: TRBJ2-6; CDR3: CASSLSRQGPISGANVLTF
size: NA; V: TRBV6-1; J: TRBJ2-1; CDR3: CASSVPAGGRVGYNEQFF
size: few; V: TRBV20-1; J: TRBJ2-7; CDR3: CSAPGPFSEQYF
size: many; V: TRBV24-1; J: TRBJ1-4; CDR3: CATSEADGVLFF
size: NA; V: TRBV12-3/TRBV12-4; J: TRBJ1-1; CDR3: CASSRFGSTEAFF
size: few; V: TRBV5-1; J: TRBJ2-5; CDR3: CASSLTQFQETQYF
size: few; V: TRBV29-1; J: TRBJ2-1; CDR3: CSVDLRGDEQFF
size: few; V: TRBV2; J: TRBJ2-7; CDR3: CASSAAGLPYEQYF
size: NA; V: TRBV25-1; J: TRBJ2-3; CDR3: CASSGLPDRVMETDTQYF
size: few; V: TRBV10-3; J: TRBJ2-3; CDR3: CAISESHRTDTQYF
size: NA; V: TRBV12-3/TRBV12-4; J: TRBJ2-6; CDR3: CASSLAGGGANVLTF
size: many; V: TRBV6-2/TRBV6-3; J: TRBJ1-5; CDR3: CASSNINQPQHF
size: few; V: TRBV27; J: TRBJ2-7; CDR3: CASSWGELACEQYF
size: few; V: TRBV12-3/TRBV12-4; J: TRBJ2-1; CDR3: CASRRGQGPYNEQFF
size: few; V: TRBV12-3/TRBV12-4; J: TRBJ2-4; CDR3: CASSQTETSIQYF
size: NA; V: TRBV18; J: TRBJ2-2; CDR3: CASSARDSLITGELFF
size: NA; V: TRBV18; J: TRBJ1-5; CDR3: CASSNRQGRGYSNQPQHF
size: NA; V: TRBV20-1; J: TRBJ2-5; CDR3: CSARGWTVQETQYF
size: many; V: TRBV5-1; J: TRBJ2-3; CDR3: CASSRQGDTDTQYF
size: many; V: TRBV29-1; J: TRBJ2-5; CDR3: CSVTSGSWLETQYF
size: many; V: TRBV7-9; J: TRBJ2-1; CDR3: CASSLGVEQFF
size: many; V: TRBV12-3/TRBV12-4; J: TRBJ1-2; CDR3: CASSFGQNYGYTF
size: few; V: TRBV11-2; J: TRBJ1-2; CDR3: CASSADIANYGYTF
size: few; V: TRBV7-9; J: TRBJ2-7; CDR3: CASSLWGQGAASHEQYF
size: NA; V: TRBV18; J: TRBJ2-7; CDR3: CASSPPGQVRSSSYEQYF
size: few; V: TRBV5-5; J: TRBJ1-4; CDR3: CASSLLGSAATNEKLFF
size: NA; V: TRBV10-3; J: TRBJ2-5; CDR3: CAISDLLGPPGGEETQYF
size: NA; V: TRBV11-2; J: TRBJ2-1; CDR3: CASSPRRRGEQFF
size: NA; V: TRBV7-2; J: TRBJ2-3; CDR3: CASSYPRDRYTDTQYF
size: many; V: TRBV12-3/TRBV12-4; J: TRBJ2-3; CDR3: CASRTTLAGGTDTQYF